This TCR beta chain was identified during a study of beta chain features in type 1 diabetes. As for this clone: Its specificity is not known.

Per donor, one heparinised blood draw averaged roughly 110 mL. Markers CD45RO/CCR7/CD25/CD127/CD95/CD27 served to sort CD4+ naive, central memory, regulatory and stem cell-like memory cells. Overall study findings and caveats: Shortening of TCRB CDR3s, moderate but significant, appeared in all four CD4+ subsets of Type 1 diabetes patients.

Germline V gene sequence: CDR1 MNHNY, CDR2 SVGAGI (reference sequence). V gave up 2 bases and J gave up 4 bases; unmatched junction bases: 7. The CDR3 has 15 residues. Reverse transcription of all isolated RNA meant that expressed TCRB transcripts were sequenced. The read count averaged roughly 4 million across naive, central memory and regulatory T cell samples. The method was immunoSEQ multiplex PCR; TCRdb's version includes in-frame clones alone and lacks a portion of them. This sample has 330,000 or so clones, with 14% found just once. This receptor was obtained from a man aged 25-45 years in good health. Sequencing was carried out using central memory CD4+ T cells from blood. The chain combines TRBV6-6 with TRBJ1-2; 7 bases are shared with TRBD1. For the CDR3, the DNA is TGTGCCAGCAGTTACCAGGGACAGACTTTCTATGGCTACACCTTC. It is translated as CASSYQGQTFYGYTF.